The rows below give T cell receptor beta chains drawn from one sample of a study of a mutant IDH1 vaccine in newly diagnosed glioma. Method: immunoSEQ multiplex PCR; TCRdb's copy keeps in-frame clones and lacks some. The repertoire consists of over 45,000 clones, with about 92% occurring once and the leading ten covering 2.3%. The antigens for these receptors are not known. Sequences were derived from PBMCs, sampled from a glioma patient whose treatment included an IDH1 peptide vaccine. The origin of the receptors is a man aged 50 to 60 with glioma. CDR3s include the opening cysteine and the closing phenylalanine or tryptophan. Each record gives: J gene, V gene, CDR3 protein.

TRBJ2-7	TRBV7-8	CASSSIYRVKATYEQYF
TRBJ1-1	TRBV6-5	CASLTANTEAFF
TRBJ2-2	TRBV9	CASSGGGQWQTGELFF
TRBJ1-5	TRBV2	CASRGGPVLLGGDQPQHF
TRBJ2-2	TRBV2	CASSVSSGTSKNTGELFF
TRBJ1-3	TRBV30	CAWTLPGAWSGNTIYF
TRBJ1-6	TRBV6-1	CASTAEAVYNSPLHF
TRBJ2-7	TRBV10-3	CAISDSGTAPYEQYF
TRBJ2-7	TRBV7-9	CASSSPVDYYEQYF
TRBJ2-5	TRBV7-2	CASSRLAGAVQETQYF
TRBJ2-1	TRBV30	CAWKRDSNEQFF
TRBJ2-7	TRBV7-6	CASSLGTGSYEQYF
TRBJ1-4	TRBV7-6	CASSLAAGPGEKLFF
TRBJ1-1	TRBV29-1	CSVDSNTEAFF
TRBJ1-1	TRBV7-9	CASSPSRVAEAFF
TRBJ1-1	TRBV9	CASSALLQGGTEAFF
TRBJ1-5	TRBV4-1	CASSQYAHQPQHF
TRBJ2-5	TRBV5-1	CASSSAHSYGGPQETQYF
TRBJ1-1	TRBV7-2	CASSPRRGRETEAFF
TRBJ2-1	TRBV19	CASSEGLPTQQFF
TRBJ2-2	TRBV4-1	CASSQVSRAPRELFF
-	TRBV15	CATSLDYRENYEQYF
TRBJ2-7	TRBV7-6	CASSPRDGEQYF
TRBJ1-5	TRBV6-5	CASSYGPGIGQPQHF
TRBJ1-2	TRBV7-9	CASSLGQTRSFYTF
TRBJ2-6	TRBV9	CASRGGGYYSGANVLTF
TRBJ2-1	TRBV5-1	CASSLVVGAGEQFF
TRBJ2-1	TRBV2	CASSVEGSYNEQFF
TRBJ1-2	TRBV6-6	CASSYRPGGAGGYTF
TRBJ2-3	TRBV7-3	CASSSTSGRTDTQYF
TRBJ1-6	TRBV4-3	CASSLGTGSNSPLHF
TRBJ1-6	TRBV5-8	CASSPGDRGVWSPLHF
TRBJ1-1	TRBV28	CASSQRTVEAFF
TRBJ2-1	TRBV15	CATSSVSSEQFF
TRBJ2-7	TRBV28	CASSTGTSREQYF
TRBJ2-3	TRBV5-1	CASRGPGVSDTQYF
TRBJ2-3	TRBV19	CASSLGVLRGILRQYF
TRBJ2-5	TRBV9	CASSVAHTSGGQETQYF
-	TRBV6-6	CASFEKGRSYEQYF
TRBJ1-5	TRBV7-2	CASSLTPYSNQPQHF
TRBJ1-4	TRBV7-2	CASSLGPDEKLFF
TRBJ2-5	TRBV7-9	CASSPYETQYF
TRBJ2-1	TRBV6-5	CASSRTRSNEQFF
TRBJ1-2	TRBV27	CASSFDGAAYGYTF
TRBJ2-7	TRBV28	CATGGRGQGPEEYF
TRBJ2-3	TRBV4-1	CASSYIGLAGGPDTQYF
TRBJ2-3	TRBV6-5	CASSGERTDTQYF